This T cell receptor beta chain is from a study of lymphopenia after photon versus proton radiotherapy (dated by TCRdb to the late 2010s). Describing the broader study: Photon and proton radiation therapy were compared by the study for their immunological effects in patients with gastrointestinal tumors who developed high-grade lymphopenia. The roughly 21 patients in the cohort had gastrointestinal tumors, were treated with either photon or proton therapy, and subsequently developed lymphopenia. The study aimed to characterize how the two radiation modalities differ in their impact on the immune system. Summary of the overall study and its limitations: After the lymphocyte count nadir, oligoclonal expansion, especially of CD8+ Temra cells, was observed in photon-treated repertoires, and the drop in diversity was driven by this expansion. The survival association was assessed only in patients who died, and the authors presented better survival with proton therapy as a possibility rather than a demonstrated result. Among patients across the cohort who died, overall survival time showed an inverse correlation with a larger post-nadir drop in TCR diversity. During treatment, patients who received proton therapy stayed relatively stable, whereas patients who received photon therapy lost naive T cells and TCR diversity and gained effector/memory populations.

The sample holds a few counts of this clone. Its antigen remains unidentified. It has no much larger one-base neighbor in the sample; base qualities were not kept. The junction shows trimming of 8 bases on V and 0 bases on J, and the gene matches do not reach 10 bases of it. Looking up the germline V gene (reference sequence) yields CDR1 SEHNR and CDR2 FQNEAQ. From the cysteine up to the phenylalanine, the CDR3 has a length of 16 residues. CDR3 DNA only is kept here, 48 bases in frame from base 1. The library was prepared using the immunoSEQ multiplex PCR assay. Deep sequencing of rearranged TCR beta loci, alongside multiparametric flow cytometry, was used to profile T cell repertoires. TCRdb obtained this table from immuneACCESS and retained in-frame rearrangements with V and J assigned. These tables miss some clones; where compared with another copy, unresolved V genes account for less than half of the shortfall, and the remainder is unexplained. The sample table lists about 70,000 clones, about nine tenths of them with a count of one. 2.2% of the sample goes to the ten largest clones.

This receptor was identified in a woman aged 40 to 50 with cholangiocarcinoma. The sample consisted of peripheral blood, taken from a patient treated with photon-based radiotherapy. The chain is made from TRBV7-9 and TRBJ1-5; 7 middle bases align to TRBD1. The DNA sequence follows: TGTGCCAGCGGCTCCGACAGGGTTTATAGCAATCAGCCCCAGCATTTT. It specifies CASGSDRVYSNQPQHF.